The present entry profiles one T cell receptor (beta chain) with its context. The data are from a study of shared clonotypes between healthy human individuals. CDR3 length equals 15 residues. Germline-derived CDR1 and CDR2 are MNHEY and SVGAGI. J was trimmed by 6 bases and V by 5 bases; bases with no gene match: 7. Profiling relied on immunoSEQ multiplex PCR, and the TCRdb table lists in-frame clones only, not all of them. Altogether approximately 350,000 clones are present, less than 85% being singletons, with the ten largest covering around a tenth. This chain links TRBV6-5 with TRBJ1-5, with 10 bases fitting TRBD1. The sequence was collected from a man between 25 and 39 years old in good health. The specimen sequenced was memory CD4+ T cells sorted from blood. The subset was: CD45RA-negative fraction. The CDR3 here is CASSRDRGNSQPQHF. For the CDR3, the DNA is TGTGCCAGCAGTAGGGACAGGGGCAATAGTCAGCCCCAGCATTTT.